The 23 T cell receptor beta chains reported below all come from one sample, sequenced in a study of CD8+ T cells in alopecia areata. Sequencing templates came from extracted RNA that was reverse transcribed into cDNA. Assay: immunoSEQ multiplex PCR; the TCRdb copy retains only in-frame clones and omits some. This sample has about 220,000 clones, with about 50% found just once. Noted treatment: oral pan-JAK inhibitor, 5-10 mg twice daily. Sequenced material: CD4+ T cells sorted from blood, taken at week 4, from a patient treated with tofacitinib. Every receptor here comes from a human donor with alopecia areata.

This clone appeared a single time. This chain joins TRBV29-1 and TRBJ1-1, with D uncertain. V lost 4 bases, J lost 1 base, and 7 bases lay in between. The CDR3 consists of 12 residues. In germline, CDR1 is SQVTM, CDR2 ANQGSEA. CDR3 sequence reads: CSVVRPNTEAFF. The CDR3 nucleotides are TGCAGCGTTGTACGGCCGAACACTGAAGCTTTCTTT.

Regarding this clone: This may stem from a read error, because a much larger clone lies one nucleotide away. The chain carries TRBV4-3 and TRBJ1-1; TRBD1 matches at 7 bases. This CDR3 has 15 residues. V was pared by 4 bases and J by 2 bases, with 7 bases of the junction left unmatched. The germline V gene encodes CDR1 LGHNA and CDR2 YSLEER. The CDR3 DNA is TGCGCCAGCAGCCTTTCCGGGACAGCCAACACTGAAGCTTTCTTT. Translation: CASSLSGTANTEAFF.

This clone was recorded once. The gene calls are TRBV4-3 and TRBJ1-6, with D perhaps matching TRBD1 (6 bases). Germline V CDR1 and CDR2: LGHNA, YSLEER. The CDR3 is 16 amino acids. V was shortened by 0 bases and J by 7 bases, with 13 bases between the two germline ends. The CDR3 nucleotides read TGCGCCAGCAGCCAAGAAGAGGGGGGTCTGAATTCACCCCTCCACTTT. It is translated as CASSQEEGGLNSPLHF.

A few counts support this clone. The J gene is TRBJ1-3, the V gene TRBV30, with D maybe TRBD1 (5 bases). The V gene lost 4 bases and the J gene lost 4 bases, with 8 bases spanning the gap. The CDR3 runs to 12 residues. CDR1 is GTSNPN and CDR2 is SVGIG in the germline V gene (reference sequence). As DNA, the CDR3 is TGTGCCTGGACAGGGATGGGAAACACCATATATTTT. This gives the protein CAWTGMGNTIYF.

This clone was seen once. The chain combines TRBV9 with TRBJ2-3; 9 bases align to TRBD2. Per the germline V gene, CDR1 is SGDLS and CDR2 is YYNGEE. The CDR3 totals 18 residues. V lost 2 bases and J lost 5; bases outside the gene matches: 15. The CDR3 reads CASSVIAGAALVGDTQYF. CDR3 sequence (DNA): TGTGCCAGCAGCGTCATAGCGGGGGCCGCCCTTGTGGGAGATACGCAGTATTTT.

This chain connects TRBV29-1 to TRBJ2-3; 7 bases are a match to TRBD1. J gave up 4 bases and V 3 bases, and 1 base lay outside the gene matches. The CDR3 consists of 12 residues. Germline CDR1 reads SQVTM; CDR2 reads ANQGSEA. CDR3 nucleotide sequence: TGCAGCGTTGATCAGGGGGCAGATACGCAGTATTTT. Residues: CSVDQGADTQYF.

This clone was found once. CDR3 nucleotides: TGCAGCGTCGCCTACAGGGTAGGGTCCTACGAGCAGTACTTC. Its translation is CSVAYRVGSYEQYF. J is TRBJ2-7 and V is TRBV29-1; tentatively, D is TRBD1 (6 bases). Trimming took off 6 bases at V and 1 base at J, with 16 bases between the two ends. CDR3 length: 14 amino acids. CDR1 is SQVTM and CDR2 is ANQGSEA in the germline V gene.

This chain connects TRBV29-1 to TRBJ2-1; the D gene could be TRBD1 or TRBD2 (5 bases each). Germline V gives CDR1 SQVTM, CDR2 ANQGSEA. This CDR3 spans 14 amino acids. V dropped 5 bases and J dropped 3 bases, with 14 bases sitting between them. The CDR3 region is CSVLIGAIYNEQFF. In DNA form, the CDR3 reads TGCAGCGTTCTCATCGGGGCGATCTACAATGAGCAGTTCTTC.

This clone has just a few counts. The chain is built from TRBV7-2 and TRBJ2-6, with 9 nucleotides matching TRBD1. The CDR3 runs 18 residues. V lost 5 bases and J lost 2; bases outside the gene matches: 10. The germline V gene has CDR1 SGHTA and CDR2 FQGNSA. Here the CDR3 reads CASSLGTGLGAGANVLTF. The CDR3, as DNA: TGTGCCAGCAGCCTCGGGACAGGGTTAGGGGCTGGGGCCAACGTCCTGACTTTC.

The J gene is TRBJ1-1, the V gene TRBV4-3; D is unresolved. This CDR3 spans 13 amino acids. Trimming took off 3 bases at V and 1 base at J, with 6 bases between the two ends. Germline-derived CDR1 and CDR2 are LGHNA and YSLEER. CDR3 protein: CASSHNENTEAFF. In DNA form, the CDR3 reads TGCGCCAGCAGCCACAATGAGAACACTGAAGCTTTCTTT.

This clone has only a few counts. The chain has TRBV19 and TRBJ1-6; D possibly corresponds to TRBD1 (6 bases). The CDR3 totals 14 residues. Germline CDR1 reads LNHDA; CDR2 reads SQIVND (reference sequence). With 5 bases removed from V and 11 bases from J, the gap between germline ends came to 16 bases. CDR3 region: CASSHPQGGAPLHF. CDR3 coding DNA: TGTGCCAGTAGTCACCCACAGGGCGGAGCACCCCTCCACTTT.

This clone has only a few counts. The J gene is TRBJ2-7, the V gene TRBV9; 7 positions match TRBD1. The CDR3 length is 15 residues. The junction had 9 bases not matched to a gene; V was cut back by 0 bases and J by 6 bases. Germline assignment: CDR1 SGDLS and CDR2 YYNGEE. This CDR3 is CASSVGAGGNSEQYF. CDR3 nucleotide sequence: TGTGCCAGCAGCGTAGGGGCAGGGGGAAATAGCGAGCAGTACTTC.

This chain links TRBV7-9 with TRBJ2-7, with D possibly matching TRBD1 (6 bases). V was clipped by 5 bases and J by 7 bases, with 27 bases between them. The CDR3 loop spans 17 amino acids. CDR1 and CDR2 (germline): SEHNR, FQNEAQ (reference sequence). This CDR3 is CASSAGLRDTRPGEQYF. The DNA for the CDR3 is TGTGCCAGCAGCGCAGGCCTCCGGGACACACGCCCGGGGGAGCAGTACTTC.

This chain links TRBV29-1 with TRBJ1-1; D is perhaps TRBD1 (5 bases). The V gene's germline CDR1 is SQVTM and CDR2 ANQGSEA. CDR3 size: 14 residues. V shed 6 bases and J shed 6 bases, with 20 bases lying between them. The CDR3 coding sequence is TGCAGCGTGTCCCTTATGAGCAGGGAATCTGAAGCTTTCTTT. Translation gives CSVSLMSRESEAFF.

This clone was detected a few times. The chain combines TRBV12-5 with TRBJ1-6; D may be TRBD1 (5 bases). Germline CDR1 reads LGHNT; CDR2 reads FRNRAP. V was pared by 6 bases and J by 8 bases, with 20 bases between. This CDR3 comprises 16 residues. CDR3 in amino acids: CASGKGTAESHSPLHF. The CDR3 DNA follows: TGTGCTAGTGGAAAAGGGACCGCTGAATCCCATTCACCCCTCCACTTT. Combining the CDR3 with reference TRBV12-5 and TRBJ1-6 gives the whole variable domain DARVTQTPRHKVTEMGQEVTMRCQPILGHNTVFWYRQTMMQGLELLAYFRNRAPLDDSGMPKDRFSAEMPDATLATLKIQPSEPRDSAVYFCASGKGTAESHSPLHFGNGTRLTVT.

This chain joins TRBV4-1 and TRBJ2-5, with 13 bases identical to TRBD2. The CDR3 spans 16 residues. Germline V CDR1 and CDR2: MGHRA, YSYEKL. The J segment lost 0 bases and the V segment lost 3 bases, leaving 1 base of the junction unmatched. The CDR3 protein is CASSQGTSGDQETQYF. For the CDR3, the DNA is TGCGCCAGCAGCCAGGGGACTAGCGGGGACCAAGAGACCCAGTACTTC.

This sequence joins TRBV15 and TRBJ2-7; 8 bases are a match to TRBD1. This CDR3 is built from 16 residues. V was pared by 1 base and J by 5 bases, with 10 bases of the junction left unmatched. The germline V gene has CDR1 LNHNV and CDR2 YYDKDF (reference sequence). CDR3 DNA: TGTGCCACCAGCAGAGTCGGACAGGGAACCCCTAACGAGCAGTACTTC. Its translation is CATSRVGQGTPNEQYF.

This chain joins TRBV11-2 and TRBJ2-3; TRBD2 agrees at 8 bases. The CDR3 is 14 residues long. CDR1 SGHAT and CDR2 FQNNGV come from the germline V gene. The V segment lost 5 bases and the J segment 8 bases; nucleotides outside the gene matches: 9. The CDR3 is CASSAGTRGGTQYF. CDR3 coding DNA: TGTGCCAGCAGCGCCGGGACTCGGGGGGGTACGCAGTATTTT.

The genes are TRBV5-6 and TRBJ2-7, with 9 bases lining up with TRBD2. With 2 bases clipped from V and 5 bases from J, the junction kept 8 bases outside the gene matches. Looked up from germline, CDR1 is SGHDT and CDR2 is YYEEEE. The CDR3 spans 15 residues. CDR3 in amino acids: CASSLQGTSFHEQYF. The CDR3, as DNA: TGTGCCAGCAGCTTACAGGGGACTAGCTTCCACGAGCAGTACTTC.

Worth noting for this clone: At one end, the junction sequence differs from germline, possibly due to a read error. The chain uses TRBV29-1 and TRBJ1-1; 7 bases match TRBD1. The CDR3 has 12 amino acids. Per germline, CDR1 SQVTM and CDR2 ANQGSEA. The CDR3 sequence is CSVETGKSEPKF. The CDR3 coding sequence is TGCAGCGTTGAGACAGGGAAAAGCGAACCGAAGTTT.

The chain is built from TRBV9 and TRBJ2-3, with 8 bases lining up with TRBD2. Unmatched junction bases numbered 3, after V lost 0 bases and J lost 3 bases. Germline lookup yields CDR1 SGDLS and CDR2 YYNGEE. This CDR3 region has 15 residues. CDR3 nucleotide sequence: TGTGCCAGCAGCGTAGGCGGCGGGGGGACAGATACGCAGTATTTT. Translating gives CASSVGGGGTDTQYF. The full variable domain, with the rest looked up from reference TRBV9 and TRBJ2-3, is DSGVTQTPKHLITATGQRVTLRCSPRSGDLSVYWYQQSLDQGLQFLIQYYNGEERAKGNILERFSAQQFPDLHSELNLSSLELGDSALYFCASSVGGGGTDTQYFGPGTRLTVL.

This clone appeared once. The V gene is TRBV7-2, the J gene TRBJ2-2, with D unclear. V was shortened by 6 bases and J by 9 bases, with 11 bases between the two germline ends. The CDR3 has 12 amino acids. The V gene's germline CDR1 is SGHTA and CDR2 FQGNSA. This CDR3 reads CASRAYNRELFF. CDR3 bases: TGTGCCAGCAGAGCCTACAACCGGGAGCTGTTTTTT.

This clone was counted a single time. The chain links TRBV30 to TRBJ1-5; 7 positions agree with TRBD1. The CDR3 has 14 amino acids. The germline V gene encodes CDR1 GTSNPN and CDR2 SVGIG (reference sequence). V was pared by 1 base and J by 4 bases, with 4 bases of the junction left unmatched. CDR3 protein: CAWSGQGLNQPQHF. CDR3 coding DNA: TGTGCCTGGAGTGGACAGGGCTTGAATCAGCCCCAGCATTTT.